These 23 T cell receptor beta chains were all obtained from the same sample, sequenced in a study of vaccination effects on CD4 cells after COVID-19. Only in-frame clones appear in the TCRdb table, and some are missing; sequencing was by immunoSEQ multiplex PCR. The repertoire holds about 20,000 clones, with about three quarters as singletons. These receptors have no identified antigens. Under the ViraFEST assay, PBMC were stimulated with viral peptide pools so that antigen-specific CD4+ T cells expanded. Sequencing was performed afterwards. Cultured cells yielded isolated CD4+ T cells after 10 days. Nucleocapsid antibodies stayed negative before and after vaccination, showing no earlier SARS-CoV-2 infection. The specimen was CD4+ T cells from PBMCs cultured with HCoV-NL63 spike peptides, collected before COVID-19 vaccination. These receptors were collected from a human donor who received a COVID-19 vaccine.

The chain combines TRBV6-5 with TRBJ2-7; 9 bases line up with TRBD1. CDR1 and CDR2 (germline): MNHEY, SVGAGI. There are 14 residues in the CDR3. J lost 4 bases, V lost 5 bases, and 6 bases had no gene match. The CDR3 region has the DNA TGTGCCAGCAGTCCGGGACAGGGTAGGTACGAGCAGTACTTC. It is translated as CASSPGQGRYEQYF.

This chain uses TRBV30 with TRBJ2-7; the D is unclear. V lost 2 bases and J 8 bases, leaving 13 bases between the germline ends. Germline-derived CDR1 and CDR2 are GTSNPN and SVGIG (reference sequence). The CDR3 length is 12 residues. The CDR3 here is CAWSLFLEKQYF. As DNA, the CDR3 is TGTGCCTGGAGTCTCTTTCTAGAAAAGCAGTACTTC.

The rearrangement joins TRBV7-9 to TRBJ2-7; 13 bases line up with TRBD2. Looked up from germline, CDR1 is SEHNR and CDR2 is FQNEAQ (reference sequence). The CDR3 is 14 residues long. J was trimmed by 6 bases and V by 4 bases; bases with no gene match: 3. CDR3 sequence: CASSSGLAGAEQYF. For the CDR3, the DNA is TGTGCCAGCAGCTCCGGACTAGCGGGAGCCGAGCAGTACTTC. The full variable domain, its missing parts supplied by reference TRBV7-9 and TRBJ2-7, is DTGVSQNPRHKITKRGQNVTFRCDPISEHNRLYWYRQTLGQGPEFLTYFQNEAQLEKSRLLSDRFSAERPKGSFSTLEIQRTEQGDSAMYLCASSSGLAGAEQYFGPGTRLTVT.

The table lists this clone with a few counts. The chain combines TRBV6-2 or TRBV6-3 with TRBJ1-2, with TRBD1 as a possible D gene (6 bases). This CDR3 comprises 11 residues. Per the germline V gene, CDR1 is MNHEY and CDR2 is SVGEGT. V lost 6 bases, J lost 4 bases, and 6 bases lay in between. The CDR3 nucleotides are TGTGCCAGCAGCAGGGGCTATGGCTACACCTTC. It encodes CASSRGYGYTF.

V gene TRBV6-5 combines with J gene TRBJ1-1; 7 bases are shared with TRBD1. The CDR3 covers 16 residues. V lost 2 bases and J lost 0; bases outside the gene matches: 6. The germline gives CDR1 MNHEY, CDR2 SVGAGI. CDR3 sequence: CASSYGAGGMNTEAFF. Here the CDR3 DNA reads TGTGCCAGCAGTTACGGGGCAGGGGGGATGAACACTGAAGCTTTCTTT.

The chain has TRBV18 and TRBJ2-5; 8 bases match TRBD1. Trimming removed 3 bases from V and 5 bases from J; junction bases left unmatched: 5. There are 14 residues in the CDR3. Germline V gene data show CDR1 as KGHSH and CDR2 as LQKENI. CDR3 DNA sequence: TGTGCCAGCTCACCCGGACAGGGAGTGGAGACCCAGTACTTC. Its translation: CASSPGQGVETQYF.

This clone has only one observation. V usage is TRBV4-2 and J usage is TRBJ2-3, with 9 positions matching TRBD2. Germline loops: CDR1 LGHNA, CDR2 YNFKEQ. V lost 6 bases to trimming and J lost 1 base; unmatched junction nucleotides: 5. This CDR3 is built from 15 residues. The DNA for the CDR3 is TGTGCCAGCAGGTACATAGCGGGGGGCACAGATACGCAGTATTTT. Residues: CASRYIAGGTDTQYF.

The rearrangement joins TRBV19 to TRBJ1-5, with a possible D match to TRBD1 (5 bases). The V and J ends lost 4 bases and 5 bases respectively, with 15 bases between them. The CDR3 length is 15 residues. CDR1 and CDR2 from the germline V gene are LNHDA and SQIVND (reference sequence). DNA of the CDR3: TGTGCCAGTAGTAAACAGGCCTACCGGGATCAGCCCCAGCATTTT. Its protein product is CASSKQAYRDQPQHF.

V gene TRBV9 combines with J gene TRBJ2-5, with D unresolved. V dropped 1 base and J dropped 3 bases, with 13 bases sitting between them. Germline lookup yields CDR1 SGDLS and CDR2 YYNGEE. The CDR3 is made up of 15 amino acids. The chain's CDR3 is CASSVLGGVKETQYF. CDR3 coding DNA: TGTGCCAGCAGCGTATTAGGCGGTGTGAAAGAGACCCAGTACTTC.

This clone appeared a few times. The V call is TRBV14, the J call TRBJ2-1; 9 bases are a match to TRBD2. V shed 4 bases and J 4 bases; nucleotides not matched to a gene: 5. Germline V gene sequence: CDR1 SGHDN, CDR2 FVKESK. The CDR3 covers 15 residues. The CDR3 here is CASSLTSGLYNEQFF. The CDR3 DNA reads as TGTGCCAGCAGCCTGACTAGCGGACTGTACAATGAGCAGTTCTTC.

The chain combines TRBV7-2 with TRBJ2-2; D call uncertain. The CDR3 covers 14 residues. The germline V gene has CDR1 SGHTA and CDR2 FQGNSA. Trimming removed 1 base at V and 4 bases at J, with 7 bases between. CDR3 region: CASSLDGGTGELFF. The CDR3 DNA is TGTGCCAGCAGCTTAGACGGTGGCACCGGGGAGCTGTTTTTT.

The chain links TRBV6-5 to TRBJ2-4; TRBD1 aligns across 9 bases. The CDR3 is made up of 15 amino acids. Germline CDR1 is MNHEY and CDR2 is SVGAGI. Trimming cost V 2 bases and J 7 bases; bases outside gene matches: 6. The CDR3 loop reads CASSYASGTGNIQYF. CDR3 DNA sequence: TGTGCCAGCAGTTACGCCTCCGGGACAGGGAACATTCAGTACTTC.

The chain links TRBV6-4 to TRBJ2-7; D not resolved. The CDR3 has 10 residues. V lost 9 bases, J lost 4 bases, and 7 bases lay in between. Germline CDR1 is MRHNA and CDR2 is SNTAGT. The CDR3 coding sequence is TGTGCCAGGAGTCTATACGAGCAGTACTTC. Translated: CARSLYEQYF.

The chain joins TRBV7-9 to TRBJ2-2, with 12 bases matching TRBD2. V lost 5 bases to trimming and J lost 4 bases; unmatched junction nucleotides: 2. There are 15 residues in the CDR3. Per germline, CDR1 SEHNR and CDR2 FQNEAQ (reference sequence). Here the CDR3 DNA reads TGTGCCAGCAGCCAGACTAGCGGGAGCACCGGGGAGCTGTTTTTT. This encodes CASSQTSGSTGELFF.

This sequence joins TRBV6-2 or TRBV6-3 and TRBJ1-1; tentative D call: TRBD1 (5 bases). Germline assignment: CDR1 MNHEY and CDR2 SVGEGT. Trimming stripped 2 bases from V and 6 bases from J, with 16 bases between. There are 15 residues in the CDR3. The CDR3 here is CASSYVPGSGAEAFF. CDR3 coding DNA: TGTGCCAGCAGTTACGTCCCAGGGTCGGGGGCTGAAGCTTTCTTT.

The V gene is TRBV7-2, the J gene TRBJ1-1; D unresolved. From germline, CDR1 is SGHTA and CDR2 FQGNSA. The CDR3 sequence is 12 residues long. V lost 2 bases to trimming and J lost 6 bases, with 7 bases between them. CDR3 amino acids: CASSLSWAEAFF. The CDR3 bases are TGTGCCAGCAGCTTATCCTGGGCTGAAGCTTTCTTT. Looking up the rest from reference TRBV7-2 and TRBJ1-1 gives the full variable domain: GAGVSQSPSNKVTEKGKDVELRCDPISGHTALYWYRQSLGQGLEFLIYFQGNSAPDKSGLPSDRFSAERTGGSVSTLTIQRTQQEDSAVYLCASSLSWAEAFFGQGTRLTVV.

The V gene is TRBV20-1, the J gene TRBJ1-5; 9 bases are a match to TRBD1. The length of the CDR3 is 18 residues. Germline V CDR1 and CDR2: DFQATT, SNEGSKA (reference sequence). Germline trimming cut 3 bases from V and 0 bases from J; bases unmatched to any gene: 12. The CDR3 region is CSASKSWTGDNSNQPQHF. CDR3 coding DNA: TGCAGTGCTAGTAAGTCCTGGACAGGGGATAATAGCAATCAGCCCCAGCATTTT.

The chain combines TRBV5-1 with TRBJ2-3, with 7 bases identical to TRBD1. The CDR3 extends over 14 amino acids. V dropped 4 bases and J dropped 4; count of bases not matched to a gene: 6. Germline loops: CDR1 SGHRS, CDR2 YFSETQ. This chain's CDR3 is CASSPRTGADTQYF. CDR3 DNA sequence: TGCGCCAGCAGCCCAAGGACAGGAGCAGATACGCAGTATTTT. Based on the CDR3 plus reference TRBV5-1 and TRBJ2-3, the full variable domain is KAGVTQTPRYLIKTRGQQVTLSCSPISGHRSVSWYQQTPGQGLQFLFEYFSETQRNKGNFPGRFSGRQFSNSRSEMNVSTLELGDSALYLCASSPRTGADTQYFGPGTRLTVL.

This chain connects TRBV18 to TRBJ2-5; D may correspond to TRBD1 or TRBD2 (6 bases each). The CDR3 runs 17 residues. Germline CDR1 reads KGHSH; CDR2 reads LQKENI. V gave up 0 bases and J gave up 5 bases, with 19 bases separating them. The DNA of the CDR3 is TGTGCCAGCTCACCACCATTTAAGGAGGGGGGCGGTGAGACCCAGTACTTC. It is translated as CASSPPFKEGGGETQYF.

This chain uses TRBV4-2 with TRBJ2-5, with D tentatively TRBD2 (6 bases). Trimming removed 1 base from V and 2 bases from J, with 14 bases in between. The germline V gene encodes CDR1 LGHNA and CDR2 YNFKEQ. The CDR3 has 16 residues. Written as DNA, the CDR3 is TGTGCCAGCAGCCAAGCGGGGACTCGCGGACAAGAGACCCAGTACTTC. It translates to CASSQAGTRGQETQYF.

The chain recombines TRBV6-6 with TRBJ2-7, with TRBD2 as a possible D gene (5 bases). The CDR3 is 14 amino acids. The germline V gene has CDR1 MNHNY and CDR2 SVGAGI (reference sequence). Trimming cost V 2 bases and J 4 bases, with 12 bases left between them. The CDR3 DNA follows: TGTGCCAGCAGTTACGGCCAGGAGCGGTACGAGCAGTACTTC. This encodes CASSYGQERYEQYF.

The chain employs TRBV5-6 and TRBJ2-7; D gene unclear. Trimming left V 4 bases short and J 2 bases short, with 13 bases between. CDR1 is SGHDT and CDR2 is YYEEEE in the germline V gene. The CDR3 spans 14 residues. For the CDR3, the DNA is TGTGCCAGCAGCCCGCTGGTCCAAACCTACGAGCAGTACTTC. Residues: CASSPLVQTYEQYF.

This clone was counted only a few times. The chain employs TRBV5-1 and TRBJ1-2; D is unresolved. CDR3 length: 12 residues. The V gene's germline CDR1 is SGHRS and CDR2 YFSETQ. Trimming left V 4 bases short and J 8 bases short, with 12 bases between. The CDR3 coding sequence is TGCGCCAGCAGCGATGGCCCGGGGGGCTACACCTTC. Translated: CASSDGPGGYTF.